This TCR beta chain was identified in a study of OX40 agonist ivuxolimab in advanced cancers. Looking at the study overall: Dose-escalation patients suffered from hepatocellular carcinoma, melanoma, renal cell or head and neck cancer. Partial responses were seen in three patients, one with hepatocellular carcinoma and two with cutaneous melanoma. General study findings and limits: In the 0.1-3.0 mg/kg groups, partial responders showed among the lowest expansion. At 0.1 to 3.0 mg/kg and by week 6, clonal expansion occurred in CD4+ and CD8+ blood T cells.

A word on this clone: Its antigen remains unknown.

V trimming: 4 bases; J trimming: 4 bases; junction bases outside the gene matches: 11. CDR1 is SGHRS and CDR2 is YFSETQ in the germline V gene. The CDR3 has 18 residues. TCRdb's copy holds only in-frame clones and misses some; the assay was immunoSEQ multiplex PCR. The table lists 30,000 to 40,000 clones, 80% to 90% of them singletons, with roughly 25% in the top ten. The sample consisted of CD4+ or CD8+ T cells sorted from blood, taken in a trial of the OX40 agonist ivuxolimab. The receptor was isolated from an adult with an advanced solid tumor such as melanoma, head and neck, liver or kidney cancer. The genes are TRBV5-1 and TRBJ2-2; 12 bases map to TRBD2. Here the CDR3 reads CASSGGLAGRRTTGELFF. In DNA form, the CDR3 reads TGCGCCAGCAGCGGGGGACTAGCGGGCCGTAGGACCACCGGGGAGCTGTTTTTT.